These 22 T cell receptor beta chains came from one sample sequenced in a study of shared clonotypes between healthy human individuals. Measured with immunoSEQ multiplex PCR; TCRdb has only the in-frame clones, and not every one. The table has 2 million or so clones, 85% to 95% seen once. The specimen sequenced was naive CD4+ T cells sorted from blood. This sample's subset: CD45RA+ positively selected. Source of these receptors: a man in his late teens or twenties in good health.

The chain recombines TRBV9 with TRBJ1-4; D call uncertain. This CDR3 is 13 amino acids long. Germline CDR1 SGDLS, CDR2 YYNGEE. The V gene lost 3 bases and the J gene lost 8 bases, with 11 bases spanning the gap. The CDR3 here is CASSETMYEKLFF. CDR3 nucleotides: TGTGCCAGCAGCGAGACCATGTACGAAAAACTGTTTTTT.

In the case of this clone: Distinct nucleotide sequences in the sample also encode this CDR3. This chain uses TRBV5-1 with TRBJ1-3; D is uncertain. CDR1 is SGHRS and CDR2 is YFSETQ in the germline V gene. V was pared by 4 bases and J by 0 bases, with 8 bases between. The CDR3 length is 14 residues. CDR3 nucleotides: TGCGCCAGCAGCCTCGGATCCTCTGGAAACACCATATATTTT. This encodes CASSLGSSGNTIYF.

This clone was observed a handful of times. This CDR3 reads CASSIDHTEAFF. CDR3 in DNA: TGTGCCAGTAGTATAGATCACACTGAAGCTTTCTTT. V and J are TRBV19 and TRBJ1-1; D remains ambiguous. V was clipped by 0 bases and J by 3 bases, with 2 bases between them. Germline loops: CDR1 LNHDA, CDR2 SQIVND (reference sequence). The CDR3 is made up of 12 amino acids.

The chain uses TRBV28 and TRBJ2-3, with D maybe TRBD2 (5 bases). CDR1 is MDHEN and CDR2 is SYDVKM in the germline V gene. The CDR3 has 16 amino acids. Trimming shortened V by 5 bases and J by 6 bases, and 21 bases separated the two germline ends. DNA of the CDR3: TGTGCCAGCAGTCCCCACACCCTTACTAGTTACGATACGCAGTATTTT. Amino acids: CASSPHTLTSYDTQYF.

The rearrangement links TRBV19 to TRBJ1-2, with D possibly TRBD1 on 5 matching bases. The germline gives CDR1 LNHDA, CDR2 SQIVND (reference sequence). V lost 11 bases, J lost 5 bases, and 24 bases lay in between. The CDR3 covers 15 residues. The CDR3 loop reads CAPTLTRGGLYGYTF. CDR3 bases: TGTGCCCCTACTCTGACCCGGGGGGGACTATATGGCTACACCTTC.

The J gene is TRBJ1-6, the V gene TRBV21-1. TRBV21-1 is assigned pseudogene status. This CDR3 spans 18 amino acids. The DNA for the CDR3 is TGTGCCAGCAGCCCTCATAACCCCGTAGGGTTCTATAATTCACCCCTCCACTTT. Translating it yields CASSPHNPVGFYNSPLHF.

The chain is built from TRBV15 and TRBJ2-1; D is uncertain. V was trimmed by 2 bases and J by 10 bases, leaving 12 bases between them. Germline V lookup: CDR1 LNHNV, CDR2 YYDKDF (reference sequence). The length of the CDR3 is 13 residues. The CDR3 here is CATSRLTPPEQFF. The CDR3 DNA reads TGTGCCACCAGCAGATTAACGCCACCCGAGCAGTTCTTC.

This sequence joins TRBV11-2 and TRBJ1-1; D is perhaps TRBD1 (5 bases). The CDR3 has 13 residues. Trimming removed 3 bases from V and 6 bases from J, with 11 bases in between. Germline V CDR1 and CDR2: SGHAT, FQNNGV. This chain's CDR3 is CASSFSRDSEAFF. The CDR3 nucleotides read TGTGCCAGCAGCTTTAGCAGGGACTCTGAAGCTTTCTTT. The variable domain in full, completed from reference TRBV11-2 and TRBJ1-1, reads EAGVAQSPRYKIIEKRQSVAFWCNPISGHATLYWYQQILGQGPKLLIQFQNNGVVDDSQLPKDRFSAERLKGVDSTLKIQPAKLEDSAVYLCASSFSRDSEAFFGQGTRLTVV.

The genes are TRBV6-1 and TRBJ2-3; 9 positions agree with TRBD2. The germline V gene has CDR1 MNHNS and CDR2 SASEGT. The CDR3 covers 15 residues. Losses at the gene ends were 5 bases for V and 4 bases for J; bases not matched to a gene: 7. The CDR3 spells CASSSMGTSSDTQYF. As DNA, the CDR3 is TGTGCCAGCAGTTCCATGGGGACTAGCTCAGATACGCAGTATTTT.

This chain uses TRBV30 with TRBJ1-1; D perhaps matches TRBD1 (5 bases). The CDR3 has 14 amino acids. Trimming left V 2 bases short and J 4 bases short, with 14 bases between. CDR1 and CDR2 from the germline V gene are GTSNPN and SVGIG (reference sequence). The CDR3 spells CAWSRQIGFTEAFF. As DNA, the CDR3 is TGTGCCTGGAGTAGACAGATTGGATTCACTGAAGCTTTCTTT.

The genes are TRBV9 and TRBJ2-3; the D gene is possibly TRBD2 (6 bases). The CDR3 runs 16 residues. Trimming removed 2 bases from V and 0 bases from J, with 13 bases in between. Looked up from germline, CDR1 is SGDLS and CDR2 is YYNGEE. The CDR3 DNA reads as TGTGCCAGCAGCGTTGCTGGCGGGGATAGCACAGATACGCAGTATTTT. This translates into CASSVAGGDSTDTQYF.

The rearrangement links TRBV6-5 to TRBJ1-1, with D perhaps TRBD1 (6 bases). V lost 6 bases to trimming and J lost 7 bases, with 15 bases between them. The CDR3 has 13 amino acids. Per the germline V gene, CDR1 is MNHEY and CDR2 is SVGAGI. The DNA for the CDR3 is TGTGCCAGCAGACCTGACAGGATCGGTGAAGCTTTCTTT. This encodes CASRPDRIGEAFF.

This clone was counted between two and nine times. The chain is built from TRBV7-9 and TRBJ2-2, with D possibly TRBD1 on 5 matching bases. Trimming shortened V by 5 bases and J by 4 bases, and 11 bases separated the two germline ends. CDR1 and CDR2 (germline): SEHNR, FQNEAQ (reference sequence). The CDR3 consists of 14 residues. The CDR3 DNA is TGTGCCAGCAGCCCACCGACAGCCACCGGGGAGCTGTTTTTT. Its protein product is CASSPPTATGELFF.

The V call is TRBV28, the J call TRBJ2-1, with 7 bases aligning to TRBD1. Germline CDR1 MDHEN, CDR2 SYDVKM. The V and J ends lost 5 bases and 6 bases, in that order; junction bases with no gene match: 13. The CDR3 contains 16 residues. This CDR3 is CASSARQGRSSNEQFF. The CDR3 DNA sequence: TGTGCCAGCAGTGCCCGACAGGGCCGATCTAGCAATGAGCAGTTCTTC.

The chain links TRBV2 to TRBJ2-7, with D possibly being TRBD2 (6 bases). Germline CDR1 and CDR2: SNHLY and FYNNEI. Trimming pared 10 bases from V and 0 bases from J, leaving 13 bases between. This CDR3 is 13 amino acids long. For the CDR3, the DNA is TGTGCCAAGCAAGCGGGCAGCTCCTACGAGCAGTACTTC. This codes for CAKQAGSSYEQYF.

J is TRBJ1-5 and V is TRBV27; 8 bases match TRBD1. Germline assignment: CDR1 MNHEY and CDR2 SMNVEV (reference sequence). J gave up 7 bases and V 3 bases, and 5 bases lay outside the gene matches. The CDR3 covers 14 residues. This CDR3 is CASSFRTGRQPQHF. Here the CDR3 DNA reads TGTGCCAGCAGTTTCCGGACAGGGCGACAGCCCCAGCATTTT.

The chain has TRBV5-4 and TRBJ2-7; TRBD2 agrees at 9 bases. The CDR3 is 15 amino acids. V gave up 5 bases and J gave up 2 bases; unmatched junction bases: 8. CDR1 and CDR2 from the germline V gene are SGHNT and YYREEE (reference sequence). The CDR3, as DNA: TGTGCCAGCAGTGGGCGGGTAGCGGGAGCCTACGAGCAGTACTTC. Encoded protein: CASSGRVAGAYEQYF.

This clone occurred once. The chain employs TRBV2 and TRBJ1-6; D unresolved. This CDR3 has 12 residues. CDR1 and CDR2 (germline): SNHLY, FYNNEI. Trimming took 8 bases from V and 6 from J, leaving 8 bases between them. Written as DNA, the CDR3 is TGTGCCAGCGGGCAGGTTAATTCACCCCTCCACTTT. Protein sequence: CASGQVNSPLHF.

V gene TRBV6-6 combines with J gene TRBJ1-6; D is perhaps TRBD1 (5 bases). The germline V gene has CDR1 MNHNY and CDR2 SVGAGI (reference sequence). V was clipped by 5 bases and J by 7 bases, with 12 bases between them. The CDR3 is 14 residues long. CDR3 nucleotides: TGTGCCAGCAGTCCGACAAGGGGAAATTCACCCCTCCACTTT. Encoded protein: CASSPTRGNSPLHF.

The chain employs TRBV25-1 and TRBJ2-3, with D unclear. Germline-derived CDR1 and CDR2 are MGHDK and SYGVNS. This CDR3 spans 13 amino acids. The V gene lost 4 bases and the J gene lost 4 bases, with 9 bases spanning the gap. As DNA, the CDR3 is TGTGCCAGCAGTGGAGTCCGAGCAGATACGCAGTATTTT. It encodes CASSGVRADTQYF.

The genes are TRBV19 and TRBJ1-2, with 7 bases matching TRBD1. The CDR3 covers 14 residues. Germline V lookup: CDR1 LNHDA, CDR2 SQIVND (reference sequence). After removal of 5 bases from V and 8 bases from J, the junction contained 11 bases not matched to a gene. The CDR3 sequence is CASSLVATGLGYTF. CDR3 DNA sequence: TGTGCCAGTAGTTTAGTTGCGACAGGGCTCGGCTACACCTTC.

This chain connects TRBV19 to TRBJ2-7; no definite D call. The CDR3 is made up of 14 amino acids. Trimming left V 7 bases short and J 0 bases short, with 13 bases between. Germline V gives CDR1 LNHDA, CDR2 SQIVND (reference sequence). The CDR3, as DNA: TGTGCCAGTACCTACGCGGCCTACTCCTACGAGCAGTACTTC. Its translation: CASTYAAYSYEQYF.